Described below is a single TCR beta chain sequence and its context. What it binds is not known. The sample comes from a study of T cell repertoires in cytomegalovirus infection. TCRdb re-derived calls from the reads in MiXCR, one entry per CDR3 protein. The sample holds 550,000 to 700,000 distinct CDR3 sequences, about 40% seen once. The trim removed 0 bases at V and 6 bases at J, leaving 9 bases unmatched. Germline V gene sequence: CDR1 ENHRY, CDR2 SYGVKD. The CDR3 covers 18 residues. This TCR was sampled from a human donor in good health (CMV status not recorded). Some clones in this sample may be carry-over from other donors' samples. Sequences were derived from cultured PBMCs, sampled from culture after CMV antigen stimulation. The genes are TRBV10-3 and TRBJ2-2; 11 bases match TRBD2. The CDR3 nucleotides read TGTGCCATCAGTGAGTCTCAAACGACTAGCGGGGCCCCCGGGGAGCTGTTTTTT. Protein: CAISESQTTSGAPGELFF.